Below, 3 T cell receptor beta chains from the same sample are listed, as sequenced in a study of CD8 T cells in Susac syndrome. An amount of RNA that ranged from roughly 0.5 to 1 ug was reverse transcribed with random hexamers. TCRdb itself ran the immunoSEQ multiplex PCR reads through MiXCR, one entry per CDR3 protein. The data contain approximately 170,000 distinct CDR3 sequences, around 94% of them singletons. The sample consisted of CD4+ T cells from PBMCs. These receptors were taken from a human donor with multiple sclerosis.

The chain combines TRBV23-1 with TRBJ1-5; no definite D call. TRBV23-1 qualifies as an ORF whose function is uncertain. The CDR3 extends over 15 amino acids. Trimming pared 1 base from V and 0 bases from J, leaving 7 bases between. This CDR3 is CASSQLGCSNQPQHF. Here the CDR3 DNA reads TGCGCCAGCAGTCAATTGGGTTGTAGCAATCAGCCCCAGCATTTT.

The CDR3, as DNA: TGCAGTGCCGTTCGGCAGGGAAACACTGAAGCTTTCTTT. Protein: CSAVRQGNTEAFF. This rearrangement joins TRBV20-1 to TRBJ1-1; a weak D match, TRBD1 (5 bases). CDR1 DFQATT and CDR2 SNEGSKA come from the germline V gene (reference sequence). V lost 6 bases, J lost 2 bases, and 13 bases lay in between. The CDR3 runs 13 residues.

J is TRBJ2-7 and V is TRBV7-2; 7 bases match TRBD1. The length of the CDR3 is 14 residues. J lost 5 bases, V lost 5 bases, and 9 bases had no gene match. Germline CDR1 reads SGHTA; CDR2 reads FQGNSA. For the CDR3, the DNA is TGTGCCAGCAGCACCGGGACAGTTGTCCACGAGCAGTACTTC. Protein: CASSTGTVVHEQYF.